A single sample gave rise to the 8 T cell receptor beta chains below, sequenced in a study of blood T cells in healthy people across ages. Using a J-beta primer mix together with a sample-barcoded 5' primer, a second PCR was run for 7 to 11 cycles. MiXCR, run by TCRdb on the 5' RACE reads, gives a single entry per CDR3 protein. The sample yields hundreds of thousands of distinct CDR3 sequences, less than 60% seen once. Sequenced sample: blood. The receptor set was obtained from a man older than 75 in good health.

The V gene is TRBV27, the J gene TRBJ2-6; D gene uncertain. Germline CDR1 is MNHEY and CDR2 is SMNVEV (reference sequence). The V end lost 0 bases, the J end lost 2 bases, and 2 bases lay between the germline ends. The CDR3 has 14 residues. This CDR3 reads CASSLSTGANVLTF. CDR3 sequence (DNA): TGTGCCAGCAGTTTATCTACTGGGGCCAACGTCCTGACTTTC.

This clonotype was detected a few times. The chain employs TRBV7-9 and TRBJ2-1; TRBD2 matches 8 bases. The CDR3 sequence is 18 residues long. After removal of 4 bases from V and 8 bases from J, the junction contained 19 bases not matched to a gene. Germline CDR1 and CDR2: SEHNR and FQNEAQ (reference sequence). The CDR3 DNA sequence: TGTGCCAGCAGCTCAGACACCTCTCTAAGCGGGAGCATCGATGAGCAGTTCTTC. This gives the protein CASSSDTSLSGSIDEQFF.

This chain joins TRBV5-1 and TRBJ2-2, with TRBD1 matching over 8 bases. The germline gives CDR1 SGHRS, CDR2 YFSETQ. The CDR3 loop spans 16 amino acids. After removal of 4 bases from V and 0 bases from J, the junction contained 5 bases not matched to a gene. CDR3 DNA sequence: TGCGCCAGCAGCCGCTCGGGACAGGCGAACACCGGGGAGCTGTTTTTT. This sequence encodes CASSRSGQANTGELFF.

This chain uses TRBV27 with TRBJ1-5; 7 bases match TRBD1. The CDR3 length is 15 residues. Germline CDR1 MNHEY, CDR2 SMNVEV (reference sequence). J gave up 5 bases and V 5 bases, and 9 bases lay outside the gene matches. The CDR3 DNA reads TGTGCCAGCAGTCGGAACACAGGGGAGGATCAGCCCCAGCATTTT. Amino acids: CASSRNTGEDQPQHF.

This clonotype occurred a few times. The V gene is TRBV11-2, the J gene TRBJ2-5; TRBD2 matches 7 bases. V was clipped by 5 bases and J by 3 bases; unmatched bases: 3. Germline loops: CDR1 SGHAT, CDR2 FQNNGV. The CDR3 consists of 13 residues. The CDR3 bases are TGTGCCAGCAGCATTGGGACTAAAGAGACCCAGTACTTC. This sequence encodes CASSIGTKETQYF.

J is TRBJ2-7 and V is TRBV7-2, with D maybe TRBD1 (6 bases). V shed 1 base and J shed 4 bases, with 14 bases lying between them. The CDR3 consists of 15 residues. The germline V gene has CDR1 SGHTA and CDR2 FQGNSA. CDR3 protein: CASSLGLGTPYEQYF. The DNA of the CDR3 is TGTGCCAGCAGCTTAGGGTTAGGGACACCGTACGAGCAGTACTTC.

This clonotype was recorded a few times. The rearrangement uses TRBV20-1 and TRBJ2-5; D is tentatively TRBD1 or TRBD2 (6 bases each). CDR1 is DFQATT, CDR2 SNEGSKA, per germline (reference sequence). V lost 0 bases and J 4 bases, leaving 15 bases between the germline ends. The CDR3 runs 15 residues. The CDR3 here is CSARDLVGGRETQYF. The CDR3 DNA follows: TGCAGTGCTAGAGATCTTGTGGGGGGCCGAGAGACCCAGTACTTC.

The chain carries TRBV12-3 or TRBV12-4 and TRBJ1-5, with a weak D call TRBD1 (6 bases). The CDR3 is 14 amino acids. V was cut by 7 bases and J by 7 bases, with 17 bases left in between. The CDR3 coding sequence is TGTGCCAGCAATGAAGAGGGGGTTAGCCAGCCCCAGCATTTT. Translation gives CASNEEGVSQPQHF.